Described below is a single T cell receptor (beta chain) sequence and its context. What it recognizes is unknown. These data belong to a study of T cell repertoires in cytomegalovirus infection. Study-level information: HLA-B-restricted CMV epitopes that are well studied were used alongside recently identified HLA-C-restricted ones. Indications came from public TCR beta signatures; they pointed to CMV infection and to a matching HLA type. Overall study results and limits: Cumulative public TCR beta family frequency identified carriers of CMV plus the relevant HLA.

CDR3 size: 14 residues. V lost 6 bases and J lost 2, with 12 bases in between. CDR1 LNHDA and CDR2 SQIVND come from the germline V gene (reference sequence). One entry per CDR3 protein results from TCRdb running MiXCR on the reads. This sample has over 250,000 distinct CDR3 sequences, with 20% to 25% found just once. The clonotype comes from a human donor in good health (CMV status not recorded). Some clones in this sample may be carry-over from other donors' samples. V usage is TRBV19 and J usage is TRBJ2-3; D is possibly TRBD2 (6 bases). The starting material was cultured PBMCs, obtained from culture after CMV antigen stimulation. The CDR3 DNA is TGTGCCAGTAGCGGGGGAGAGCACACAGATACGCAGTATTTT. Translated, it gives CASSGGEHTDTQYF.